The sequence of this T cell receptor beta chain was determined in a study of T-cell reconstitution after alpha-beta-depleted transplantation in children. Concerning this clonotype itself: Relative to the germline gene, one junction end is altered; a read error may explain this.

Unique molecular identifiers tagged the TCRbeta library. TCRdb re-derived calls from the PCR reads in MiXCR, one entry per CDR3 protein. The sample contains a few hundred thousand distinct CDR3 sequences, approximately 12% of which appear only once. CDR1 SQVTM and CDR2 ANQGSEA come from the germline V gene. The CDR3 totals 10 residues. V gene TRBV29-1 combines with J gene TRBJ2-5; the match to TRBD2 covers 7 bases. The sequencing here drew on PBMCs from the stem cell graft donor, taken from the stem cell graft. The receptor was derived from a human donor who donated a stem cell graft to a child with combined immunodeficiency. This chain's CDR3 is CSVEGGDLDF. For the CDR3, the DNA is TGCAGCGTTGAGGGGGGGGACTTGGACTTC.